This T cell receptor beta chain derives from a study of T cells in Graves' hyperthyroidism and ophthalmopathy. Authors of the study amplified TCR beta CDR3 regions from RNA transcripts. The TCR CDR3 first-round RT-PCR relied on the HTBI primer set. TCRdb called the multiplex PCR reads again in MiXCR, with one record for every CDR3 protein. This sample yields 700,000 or so distinct CDR3 sequences, of which 16% are seen a single time; over 7.5% belongs to the top ten. This CDR3 spans 14 amino acids. Germline CDR1 MNHEY, CDR2 SVGAGI. V was pared by 0 bases and J by 7 bases, with 10 bases between. This clonotype was seen more than once but under ten times.

The V gene is TRBV6-5, the J gene TRBJ2-1; a possible D gene is TRBD2 (5 bases). This clonotype originated in a man in his late teens or twenties with Graves' hyperthyroidism. Sequenced input: blood. Here the CDR3 DNA reads TGTGCCAGCAGTTACTCGCTAGCCCAAAATGAGCAGTTCTTC. It yields the protein CASSYSLAQNEQFF.